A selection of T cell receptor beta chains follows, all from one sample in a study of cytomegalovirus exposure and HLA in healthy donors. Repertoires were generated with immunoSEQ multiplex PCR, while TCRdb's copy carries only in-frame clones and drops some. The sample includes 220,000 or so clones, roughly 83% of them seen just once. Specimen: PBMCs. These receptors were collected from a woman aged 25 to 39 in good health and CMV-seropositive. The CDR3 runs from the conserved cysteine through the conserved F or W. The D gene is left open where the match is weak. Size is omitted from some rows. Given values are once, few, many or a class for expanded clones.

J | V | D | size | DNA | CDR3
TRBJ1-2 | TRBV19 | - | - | TGTGCCAGTAATCACCCCCAGGGCGGACGGCTTAACTATGGCTACACCTTC | CASNHPQGGRLNYGYTF
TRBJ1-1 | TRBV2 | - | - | TGTGCCAGCAGAGCCCAGGCGCTGTACACTGAAGCTTTCTTT | CASRAQALYTEAFF
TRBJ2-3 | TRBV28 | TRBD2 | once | TGTGCCAGCAGTCTAACTAGCGGGGCCACAGATACGCAGTATTTT | CASSLTSGATDTQYF
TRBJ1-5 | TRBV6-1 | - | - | TGTGCCAGCCGGGAGTGGGATCAGCCCCAGCATTTT | CASREWDQPQHF
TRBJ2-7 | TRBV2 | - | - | TGTGCCAGCAGTGGGGGTGGCAGTTCCTACGAGCAGTACTTC | CASSGGGSSYEQYF
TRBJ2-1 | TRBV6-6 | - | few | TGTGCCAGCAGACCCAGGGACATCAATGAGCAGTTCTTC | CASRPRDINEQFF
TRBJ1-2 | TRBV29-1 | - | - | TGCAGCGTTGAAGGAGAGGCAGGGATGTACTATGGCTACACCTTC | CSVEGEAGMYYGYTF
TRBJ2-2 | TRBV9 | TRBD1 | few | TGTGCCAGCAGCGTAGGGGACAGGGTAACCGGGGAGCTGTTTTTT | CASSVGDRVTGELFF
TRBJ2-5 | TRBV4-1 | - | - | TGCGCCAGCAGCCGGCCGGATATGAACGGAGAGACCCAGTACTTC | CASSRPDMNGETQYF
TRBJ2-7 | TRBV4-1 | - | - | TGCGCCAGCAGCCAGGGGGTGTGGTACGAGCAGTACTTC | CASSQGVWYEQYF
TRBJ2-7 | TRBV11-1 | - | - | TGTGCCAGCAGCCCGACTGGTAACTACGAGCAGTACTTC | CASSPTGNYEQYF
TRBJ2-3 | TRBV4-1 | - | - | TGCGCCAGCAGCCAAGGGTCGGCAGGGACAGATACGCAGTATTTT | CASSQGSAGTDTQYF
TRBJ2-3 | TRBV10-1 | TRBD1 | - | TGCGCCAGCAGCACCGGGACAGGGGCATCAGATACGCAGTATTTT | CASSTGTGASDTQYF
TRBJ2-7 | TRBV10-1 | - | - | TGCGCCAGCAGTGTCCAAGGCGACCTAATCCAGTACTTC | CASSVQGDLIQYF
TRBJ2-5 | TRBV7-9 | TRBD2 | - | TGTGCCAGCAGGGTGAGCGGGAGTAGCTTAGAGACCCAGTACTTC | CASRVSGSSLETQYF
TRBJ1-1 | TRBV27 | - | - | TGTGCCAGCAGGGCCGAACCGGGCCCCAGGATGACTTTCTTT | CASRAEPGPRMTFF